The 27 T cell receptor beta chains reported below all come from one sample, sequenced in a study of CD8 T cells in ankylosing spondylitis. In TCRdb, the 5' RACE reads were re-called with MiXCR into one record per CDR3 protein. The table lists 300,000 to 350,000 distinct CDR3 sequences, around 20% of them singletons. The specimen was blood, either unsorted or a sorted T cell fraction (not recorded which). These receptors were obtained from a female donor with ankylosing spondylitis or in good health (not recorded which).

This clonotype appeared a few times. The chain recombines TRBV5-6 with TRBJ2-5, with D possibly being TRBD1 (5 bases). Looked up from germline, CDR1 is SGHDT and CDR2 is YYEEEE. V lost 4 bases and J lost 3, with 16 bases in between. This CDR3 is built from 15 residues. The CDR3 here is CASSPRGGTEETQYF. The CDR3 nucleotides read TGTGCCAGCAGCCCAAGGGGTGGTACCGAAGAGACCCAGTACTTC.

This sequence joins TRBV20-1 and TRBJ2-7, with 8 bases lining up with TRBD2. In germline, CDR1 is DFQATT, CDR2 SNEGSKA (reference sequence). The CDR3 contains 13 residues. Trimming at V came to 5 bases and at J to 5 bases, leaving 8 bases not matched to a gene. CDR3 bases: TGCAGTGCTGAACCGGGACTAGAGGACGAGCAGTACTTC. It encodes CSAEPGLEDEQYF.

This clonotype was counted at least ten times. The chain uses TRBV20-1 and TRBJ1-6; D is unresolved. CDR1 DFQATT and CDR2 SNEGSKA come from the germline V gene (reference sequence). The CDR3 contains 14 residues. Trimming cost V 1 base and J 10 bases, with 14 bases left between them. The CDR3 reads CSARVRAAVSPLHF. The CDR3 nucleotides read TGCAGTGCTAGAGTGAGGGCAGCCGTCTCACCCCTCCACTTT.

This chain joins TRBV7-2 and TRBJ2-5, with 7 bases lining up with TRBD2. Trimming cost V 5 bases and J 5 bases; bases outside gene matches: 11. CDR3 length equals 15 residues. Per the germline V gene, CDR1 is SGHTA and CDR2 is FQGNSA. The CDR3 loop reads CASSPGLPPLETQYF. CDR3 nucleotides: TGTGCCAGCAGCCCGGGACTACCTCCCCTGGAGACCCAGTACTTC.

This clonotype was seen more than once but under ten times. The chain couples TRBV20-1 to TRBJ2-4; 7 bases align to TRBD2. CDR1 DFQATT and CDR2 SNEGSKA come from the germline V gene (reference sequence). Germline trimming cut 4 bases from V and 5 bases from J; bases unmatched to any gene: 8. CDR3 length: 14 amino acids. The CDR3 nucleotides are TGCAGTGCTATAAAGGGGCTAGCGGAAAACATTCAGTACTTC. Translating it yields CSAIKGLAENIQYF.

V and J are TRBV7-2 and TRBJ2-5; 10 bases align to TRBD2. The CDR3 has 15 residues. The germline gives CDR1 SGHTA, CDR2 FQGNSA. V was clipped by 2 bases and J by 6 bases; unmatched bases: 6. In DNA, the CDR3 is TGTGCCAGCAGCTTATCGGGACTAGCGTCAAAGACCCAGTACTTC. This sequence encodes CASSLSGLASKTQYF.

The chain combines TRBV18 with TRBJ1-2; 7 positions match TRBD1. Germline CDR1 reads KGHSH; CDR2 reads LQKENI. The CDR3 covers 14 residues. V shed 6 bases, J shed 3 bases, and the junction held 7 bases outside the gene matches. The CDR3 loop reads CASSPQGEDYGYTF. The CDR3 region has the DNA TGTGCCAGCTCGCCTCAGGGGGAAGACTATGGCTACACCTTC. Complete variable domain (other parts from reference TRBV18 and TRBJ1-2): NAGVMQNPRHLVRRRGQEARLRCSPMKGHSHVYWYRQLPEEGLKFMVYLQKENIIDESGMPKERFSAEFPKEGPSILRIQQVVRGDSAAYFCASSPQGEDYGYTFGSGTRLTVV.

The CDR3 nucleotides read TGTGCCAGCTCACCTGGGGGGGTCAATCAGCCCCAGCATTTT. It yields the protein CASSPGGVNQPQHF. The rearrangement links TRBV18 to TRBJ1-5, with D possibly TRBD1 on 5 matching bases. The length of the CDR3 is 14 residues. Trimming left V 3 bases short and J 3 bases short, with 9 bases between. From germline, CDR1 is KGHSH and CDR2 LQKENI.

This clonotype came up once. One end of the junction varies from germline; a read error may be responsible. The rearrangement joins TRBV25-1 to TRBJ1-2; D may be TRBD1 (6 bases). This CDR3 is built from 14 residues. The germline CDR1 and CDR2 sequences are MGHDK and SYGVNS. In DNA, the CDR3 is TGTTCCAGCAGTGAAACCGGGACAAACTATGGCTACACCTTC. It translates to CSSSETGTNYGYTF.

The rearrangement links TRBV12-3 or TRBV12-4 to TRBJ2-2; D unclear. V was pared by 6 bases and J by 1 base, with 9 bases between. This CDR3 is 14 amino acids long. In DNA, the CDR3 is TGTGCCAGCAGCCCCCCGGAGAACACCGGGGAGCTGTTTTTT. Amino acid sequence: CASSPPENTGELFF.

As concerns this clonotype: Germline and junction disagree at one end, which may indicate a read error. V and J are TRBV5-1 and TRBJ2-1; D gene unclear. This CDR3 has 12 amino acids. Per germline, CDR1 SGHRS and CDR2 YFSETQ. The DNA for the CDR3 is TGCGCCAGCAGCTTACCAGACAATGACCAGTTCTTC. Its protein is CASSLPDNDQFF. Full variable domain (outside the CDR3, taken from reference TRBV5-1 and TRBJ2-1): KAGVTQTPRYLIKTRGQQVTLSCSPISGHRSVSWYQQTPGQGLQFLFEYFSETQRNKGNFPGRFSGRQFSNSRSEMNVSTLELGDSALYLCASSLPDNDQFFGPGTRLTVL.

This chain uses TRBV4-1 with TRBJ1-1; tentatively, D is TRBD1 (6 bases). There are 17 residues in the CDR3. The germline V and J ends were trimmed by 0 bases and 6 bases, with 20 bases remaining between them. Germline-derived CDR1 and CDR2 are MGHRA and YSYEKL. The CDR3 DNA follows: TGCGCCAGCAGCCAAGATCTGACGGCAGGGGCAGGGTCTGAAGCTTTCTTT. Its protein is CASSQDLTAGAGSEAFF.

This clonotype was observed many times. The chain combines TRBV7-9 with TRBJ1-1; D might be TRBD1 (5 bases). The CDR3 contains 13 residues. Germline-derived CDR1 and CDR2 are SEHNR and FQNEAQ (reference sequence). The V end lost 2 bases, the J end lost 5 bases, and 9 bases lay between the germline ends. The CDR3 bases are TGTGCCAGCAGCTTACAGGGAGGGACTGAAGCTTTCTTT. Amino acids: CASSLQGGTEAFF.

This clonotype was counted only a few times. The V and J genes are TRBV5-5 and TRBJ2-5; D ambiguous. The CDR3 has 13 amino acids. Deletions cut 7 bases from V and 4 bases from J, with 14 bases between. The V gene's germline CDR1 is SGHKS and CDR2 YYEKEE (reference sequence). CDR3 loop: CASGLFPVETQYF. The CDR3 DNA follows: TGTGCCAGCGGCCTATTCCCTGTAGAGACCCAGTACTTC.

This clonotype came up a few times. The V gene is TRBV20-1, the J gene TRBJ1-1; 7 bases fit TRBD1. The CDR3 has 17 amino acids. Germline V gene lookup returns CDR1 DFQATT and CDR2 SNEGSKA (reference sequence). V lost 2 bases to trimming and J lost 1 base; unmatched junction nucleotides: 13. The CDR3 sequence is CSARPATGVGRNTEAFF. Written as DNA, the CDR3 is TGCAGTGCTAGACCGGCCACAGGGGTCGGCCGGAACACTGAAGCTTTCTTT.

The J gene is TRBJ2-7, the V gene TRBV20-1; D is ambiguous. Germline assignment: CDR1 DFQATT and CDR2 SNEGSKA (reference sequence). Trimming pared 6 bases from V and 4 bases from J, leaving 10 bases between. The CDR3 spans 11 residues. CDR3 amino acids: CSAKERYEQYF. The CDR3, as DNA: TGCAGTGCCAAGGAAAGGTACGAGCAGTACTTC.

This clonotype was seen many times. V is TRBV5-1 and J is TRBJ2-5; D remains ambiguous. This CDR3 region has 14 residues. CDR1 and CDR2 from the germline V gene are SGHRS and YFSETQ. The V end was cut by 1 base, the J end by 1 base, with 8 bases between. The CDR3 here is CASSLSQPQETQYF. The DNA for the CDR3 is TGCGCCAGCAGCTTGAGCCAGCCCCAAGAGACCCAGTACTTC.

CDR3 nucleotides: TGTGCCACCAGTGATGTACCGGGACTAGTTTCGTACAGCAAGCTGTTCTTC. Its translation: CATSDVPGLVSYSKLFF. The chain couples TRBV24-1 to TRBJ2-1, with 8 bases identical to TRBD2. The germline V gene has CDR1 KGHDR and CDR2 SFDVKD. J was trimmed by 15 bases and V by 3 bases; bases with no gene match: 21. CDR3 length: 17 residues.

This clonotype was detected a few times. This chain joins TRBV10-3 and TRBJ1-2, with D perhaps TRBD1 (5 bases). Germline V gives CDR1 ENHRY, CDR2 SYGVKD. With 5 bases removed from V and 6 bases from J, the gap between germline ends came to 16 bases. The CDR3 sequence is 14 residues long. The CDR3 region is CAISKDSPLNGYTF. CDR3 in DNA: TGTGCCATCAGTAAAGACAGCCCGTTAAATGGCTACACCTTC.

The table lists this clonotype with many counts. The CDR3 region has the DNA TGTGCCAGCCATCCTCCTCTTTGGGGGGCGGTGAGCAATGAGCAGTTCTTC. It codes for CASHPPLWGAVSNEQFF. The chain combines TRBV12-3 or TRBV12-4 with TRBJ2-1; D assignment may be TRBD1 or TRBD2 (6 bases each). CDR3 length equals 17 residues. Deletions cut 8 bases from V and 6 bases from J, with 26 bases between.

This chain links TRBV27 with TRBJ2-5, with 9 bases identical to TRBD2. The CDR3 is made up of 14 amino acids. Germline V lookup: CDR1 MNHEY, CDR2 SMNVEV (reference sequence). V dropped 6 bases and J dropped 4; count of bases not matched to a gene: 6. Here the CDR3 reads CASRPSGRRETQYF. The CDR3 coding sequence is TGTGCCAGCAGACCCAGCGGGAGGCGAGAGACCCAGTACTTC.

CDR3 sequence: CATSRGVGQGADTQYF. CDR3 sequence (DNA): TGTGCCACCAGCAGAGGGGTAGGACAGGGGGCCGATACGCAGTATTTT. This chain connects TRBV15 to TRBJ2-3; 11 bases are shared with TRBD1. Per the germline V gene, CDR1 is LNHNV and CDR2 is YYDKDF (reference sequence). CDR3 length: 16 amino acids. The ends lost 1 base at V and 6 bases at J; junction bases unmatched: 6. Based on the CDR3 plus reference TRBV15 and TRBJ2-3, the full variable domain is DAMVIQNPRYQVTQFGKPVTLSCSQTLNHNVMYWYQQKSSQAPKLLFHYYDKDFNNEADTPDNFQSRRPNTSFCFLDIRSPGLGDTAMYLCATSRGVGQGADTQYFGPGTRLTVL.

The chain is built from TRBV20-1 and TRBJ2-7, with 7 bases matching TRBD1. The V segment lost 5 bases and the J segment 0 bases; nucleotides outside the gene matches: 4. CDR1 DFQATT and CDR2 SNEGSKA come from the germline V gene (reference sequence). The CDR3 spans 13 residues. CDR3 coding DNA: TGCAGTGCTCAGACAGGGCGCTCCTACGAGCAGTACTTC. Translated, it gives CSAQTGRSYEQYF.

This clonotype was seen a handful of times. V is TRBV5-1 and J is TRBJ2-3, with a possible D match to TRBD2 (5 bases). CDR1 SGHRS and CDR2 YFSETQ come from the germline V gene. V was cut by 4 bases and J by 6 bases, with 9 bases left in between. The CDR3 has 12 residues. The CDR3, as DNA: TGCGCCAGCAGCCAACAGCGGGATACGCAGTATTTT. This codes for CASSQQRDTQYF.

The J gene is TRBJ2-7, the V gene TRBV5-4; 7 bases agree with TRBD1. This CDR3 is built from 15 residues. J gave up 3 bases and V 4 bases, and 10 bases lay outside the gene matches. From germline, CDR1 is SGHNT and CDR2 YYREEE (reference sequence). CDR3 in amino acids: CASSAGTAILYEQYF. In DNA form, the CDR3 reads TGTGCCAGCAGCGCCGGGACAGCAATTCTCTACGAGCAGTACTTC. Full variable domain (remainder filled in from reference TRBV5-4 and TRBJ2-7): ETGVTQSPTHLIKTRGQQVTLRCSSQSGHNTVSWYQQALGQGPQFIFQYYREEENGRGNFPPRFSGLQFPNYSSELNVNALELDDSALYLCASSAGTAILYEQYFGPGTRLTVT.

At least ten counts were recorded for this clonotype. The CDR3 nucleotides read TGCAGTGCTAGCTCTGGAAACACCATATATTTT. This encodes CSASSGNTIYF. The chain combines TRBV20-1 with TRBJ1-3; D call uncertain. Germline CDR1 reads DFQATT; CDR2 reads SNEGSKA (reference sequence). This CDR3 comprises 11 residues. V lost 3 bases and J lost 0, with 0 bases in between.

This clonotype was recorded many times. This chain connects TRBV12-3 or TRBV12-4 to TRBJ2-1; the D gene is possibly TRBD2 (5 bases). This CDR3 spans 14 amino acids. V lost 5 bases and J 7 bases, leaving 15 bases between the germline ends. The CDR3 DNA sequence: TGTGCCAGCAGTCTTACTAGACCCGGGAATGAGCAGTTCTTC. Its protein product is CASSLTRPGNEQFF.